This is a list of T cell receptor beta chains from one sample in a study of T-cell memory formation after mild COVID-19. TCRdb fed the 5' RACE reads into MiXCR, producing one record per CDR3 protein. In the table there are about 450,000 distinct CDR3 sequences, 23% of which are singletons. The sequencing input was PBMCs or a T cell subset sorted from them (not recorded which). The receptors originated from an adult woman who had mild COVID-19 (a few samples of this study predate the infection). Cell type and time point are not known. The CDR3 runs from the conserved cysteine through the conserved F or W. The order of the fields is V gene, clone size, D gene, J gene, CDR3 DNA, CDR3 protein. D genes are given only for firm matches. Clone size is given for some rows only: seen once, a few or many times, or a class if the clone is expanded.

TRBV20-1	many	.	TRBJ2-7	TGCAGTGCTCCCACGGTTTCCTACGAGCAGTACTTC	CSAPTVSYEQYF
TRBV7-3	few	TRBD1	TRBJ1-1	TGTGCCAGCAGCCCCGAACCTAGGACAGGTGAAGCTTTCTTT	CASSPEPRTGEAFF
TRBV19	few	.	TRBJ1-5	TGTGCCAGTGGCCTGACAGTTTATCAGCCCCAGCATTTT	CASGLTVYQPQHF
TRBV2	.	TRBD1	TRBJ2-7	TGTGCCAGCAGTGAAAACAGGGGTAGCTCCTACGAGCAGTACTTC	CASSENRGSSYEQYF
TRBV4-1	.	.	TRBJ1-5	TGCGCCAGCAGCCAAGATCCGGGGGAACAGCCCCAGCATTTT	CASSQDPGEQPQHF
TRBV2	few	.	TRBJ1-1	TGTGCCAGCAGTTATGACCGGACCCCTGAAGCTTTCTTT	CASSYDRTPEAFF
TRBV7-6	.	TRBD2	TRBJ2-1	TGTGCCAGCAGCTCGGTAGCGGGAGATATCTTGAATGAGCAGTTCTTC	CASSSVAGDILNEQFF
TRBV5-6	.	TRBD2	TRBJ2-1	TGTGCCAGCAGCCTAGGTGGAGTAGCGGGCGGGGAGCAGTTCTTC	CASSLGGVAGGEQFF
TRBV3-1	.	.	TRBJ2-6	TGTGCCAGCAGCCCCGGGACTCTTAGGGCCAACGTCCTGACTTTC	CASSPGTLRANVLTF
TRBV7-9	.	TRBD1	TRBJ1-2	TGTGCCAGCAATCGTGGACAGGATTATGGCTACACCTTC	CASNRGQDYGYTF
TRBV7-8	few	.	TRBJ2-3	TGTGCCAGCAGAACTTCAGATACGCAGTATTTT	CASRTSDTQYF
TRBV7-9	once	TRBD1	TRBJ2-7	TGTGCCAGCAGCCGACCGGACAGGGGGGTCTACGAGCAGTACTTC	CASSRPDRGVYEQYF
TRBV18	few	.	TRBJ1-5	TGTGCCAGCTCACCCTCGGGGCCTAGCAATCAGCCCCAGCATTTT	CASSPSGPSNQPQHF
TRBV10-3	few	TRBD1	TRBJ2-5	TGTGCCATCAGTCCAGGACAGGGGATAGGGACCCAGTACTTC	CAISPGQGIGTQYF
TRBV29-1	few	.	TRBJ2-3	TGCAGCGTTGATCAGGCTGGCACAGATACGCAGTATTTT	CSVDQAGTDTQYF
TRBV9	few	TRBD2	TRBJ2-2	TGTGCCAGCAGCGTATCAGCGGGGACCAACACCGGGGAGCTGTTTTTT	CASSVSAGTNTGELFF
TRBV20-1	.	TRBD2	TRBJ2-1	TGCAGTGCAACCCGGGGAACTAGCGGGCGACACAATGAGCAGTTCTTC	CSATRGTSGRHNEQFF
TRBV5-4	.	.	TRBJ2-2	TGTGCCAGCAGCTCACTCGACCCAGGGGAGCTGTTTTTT	CASSSLDPGELFF